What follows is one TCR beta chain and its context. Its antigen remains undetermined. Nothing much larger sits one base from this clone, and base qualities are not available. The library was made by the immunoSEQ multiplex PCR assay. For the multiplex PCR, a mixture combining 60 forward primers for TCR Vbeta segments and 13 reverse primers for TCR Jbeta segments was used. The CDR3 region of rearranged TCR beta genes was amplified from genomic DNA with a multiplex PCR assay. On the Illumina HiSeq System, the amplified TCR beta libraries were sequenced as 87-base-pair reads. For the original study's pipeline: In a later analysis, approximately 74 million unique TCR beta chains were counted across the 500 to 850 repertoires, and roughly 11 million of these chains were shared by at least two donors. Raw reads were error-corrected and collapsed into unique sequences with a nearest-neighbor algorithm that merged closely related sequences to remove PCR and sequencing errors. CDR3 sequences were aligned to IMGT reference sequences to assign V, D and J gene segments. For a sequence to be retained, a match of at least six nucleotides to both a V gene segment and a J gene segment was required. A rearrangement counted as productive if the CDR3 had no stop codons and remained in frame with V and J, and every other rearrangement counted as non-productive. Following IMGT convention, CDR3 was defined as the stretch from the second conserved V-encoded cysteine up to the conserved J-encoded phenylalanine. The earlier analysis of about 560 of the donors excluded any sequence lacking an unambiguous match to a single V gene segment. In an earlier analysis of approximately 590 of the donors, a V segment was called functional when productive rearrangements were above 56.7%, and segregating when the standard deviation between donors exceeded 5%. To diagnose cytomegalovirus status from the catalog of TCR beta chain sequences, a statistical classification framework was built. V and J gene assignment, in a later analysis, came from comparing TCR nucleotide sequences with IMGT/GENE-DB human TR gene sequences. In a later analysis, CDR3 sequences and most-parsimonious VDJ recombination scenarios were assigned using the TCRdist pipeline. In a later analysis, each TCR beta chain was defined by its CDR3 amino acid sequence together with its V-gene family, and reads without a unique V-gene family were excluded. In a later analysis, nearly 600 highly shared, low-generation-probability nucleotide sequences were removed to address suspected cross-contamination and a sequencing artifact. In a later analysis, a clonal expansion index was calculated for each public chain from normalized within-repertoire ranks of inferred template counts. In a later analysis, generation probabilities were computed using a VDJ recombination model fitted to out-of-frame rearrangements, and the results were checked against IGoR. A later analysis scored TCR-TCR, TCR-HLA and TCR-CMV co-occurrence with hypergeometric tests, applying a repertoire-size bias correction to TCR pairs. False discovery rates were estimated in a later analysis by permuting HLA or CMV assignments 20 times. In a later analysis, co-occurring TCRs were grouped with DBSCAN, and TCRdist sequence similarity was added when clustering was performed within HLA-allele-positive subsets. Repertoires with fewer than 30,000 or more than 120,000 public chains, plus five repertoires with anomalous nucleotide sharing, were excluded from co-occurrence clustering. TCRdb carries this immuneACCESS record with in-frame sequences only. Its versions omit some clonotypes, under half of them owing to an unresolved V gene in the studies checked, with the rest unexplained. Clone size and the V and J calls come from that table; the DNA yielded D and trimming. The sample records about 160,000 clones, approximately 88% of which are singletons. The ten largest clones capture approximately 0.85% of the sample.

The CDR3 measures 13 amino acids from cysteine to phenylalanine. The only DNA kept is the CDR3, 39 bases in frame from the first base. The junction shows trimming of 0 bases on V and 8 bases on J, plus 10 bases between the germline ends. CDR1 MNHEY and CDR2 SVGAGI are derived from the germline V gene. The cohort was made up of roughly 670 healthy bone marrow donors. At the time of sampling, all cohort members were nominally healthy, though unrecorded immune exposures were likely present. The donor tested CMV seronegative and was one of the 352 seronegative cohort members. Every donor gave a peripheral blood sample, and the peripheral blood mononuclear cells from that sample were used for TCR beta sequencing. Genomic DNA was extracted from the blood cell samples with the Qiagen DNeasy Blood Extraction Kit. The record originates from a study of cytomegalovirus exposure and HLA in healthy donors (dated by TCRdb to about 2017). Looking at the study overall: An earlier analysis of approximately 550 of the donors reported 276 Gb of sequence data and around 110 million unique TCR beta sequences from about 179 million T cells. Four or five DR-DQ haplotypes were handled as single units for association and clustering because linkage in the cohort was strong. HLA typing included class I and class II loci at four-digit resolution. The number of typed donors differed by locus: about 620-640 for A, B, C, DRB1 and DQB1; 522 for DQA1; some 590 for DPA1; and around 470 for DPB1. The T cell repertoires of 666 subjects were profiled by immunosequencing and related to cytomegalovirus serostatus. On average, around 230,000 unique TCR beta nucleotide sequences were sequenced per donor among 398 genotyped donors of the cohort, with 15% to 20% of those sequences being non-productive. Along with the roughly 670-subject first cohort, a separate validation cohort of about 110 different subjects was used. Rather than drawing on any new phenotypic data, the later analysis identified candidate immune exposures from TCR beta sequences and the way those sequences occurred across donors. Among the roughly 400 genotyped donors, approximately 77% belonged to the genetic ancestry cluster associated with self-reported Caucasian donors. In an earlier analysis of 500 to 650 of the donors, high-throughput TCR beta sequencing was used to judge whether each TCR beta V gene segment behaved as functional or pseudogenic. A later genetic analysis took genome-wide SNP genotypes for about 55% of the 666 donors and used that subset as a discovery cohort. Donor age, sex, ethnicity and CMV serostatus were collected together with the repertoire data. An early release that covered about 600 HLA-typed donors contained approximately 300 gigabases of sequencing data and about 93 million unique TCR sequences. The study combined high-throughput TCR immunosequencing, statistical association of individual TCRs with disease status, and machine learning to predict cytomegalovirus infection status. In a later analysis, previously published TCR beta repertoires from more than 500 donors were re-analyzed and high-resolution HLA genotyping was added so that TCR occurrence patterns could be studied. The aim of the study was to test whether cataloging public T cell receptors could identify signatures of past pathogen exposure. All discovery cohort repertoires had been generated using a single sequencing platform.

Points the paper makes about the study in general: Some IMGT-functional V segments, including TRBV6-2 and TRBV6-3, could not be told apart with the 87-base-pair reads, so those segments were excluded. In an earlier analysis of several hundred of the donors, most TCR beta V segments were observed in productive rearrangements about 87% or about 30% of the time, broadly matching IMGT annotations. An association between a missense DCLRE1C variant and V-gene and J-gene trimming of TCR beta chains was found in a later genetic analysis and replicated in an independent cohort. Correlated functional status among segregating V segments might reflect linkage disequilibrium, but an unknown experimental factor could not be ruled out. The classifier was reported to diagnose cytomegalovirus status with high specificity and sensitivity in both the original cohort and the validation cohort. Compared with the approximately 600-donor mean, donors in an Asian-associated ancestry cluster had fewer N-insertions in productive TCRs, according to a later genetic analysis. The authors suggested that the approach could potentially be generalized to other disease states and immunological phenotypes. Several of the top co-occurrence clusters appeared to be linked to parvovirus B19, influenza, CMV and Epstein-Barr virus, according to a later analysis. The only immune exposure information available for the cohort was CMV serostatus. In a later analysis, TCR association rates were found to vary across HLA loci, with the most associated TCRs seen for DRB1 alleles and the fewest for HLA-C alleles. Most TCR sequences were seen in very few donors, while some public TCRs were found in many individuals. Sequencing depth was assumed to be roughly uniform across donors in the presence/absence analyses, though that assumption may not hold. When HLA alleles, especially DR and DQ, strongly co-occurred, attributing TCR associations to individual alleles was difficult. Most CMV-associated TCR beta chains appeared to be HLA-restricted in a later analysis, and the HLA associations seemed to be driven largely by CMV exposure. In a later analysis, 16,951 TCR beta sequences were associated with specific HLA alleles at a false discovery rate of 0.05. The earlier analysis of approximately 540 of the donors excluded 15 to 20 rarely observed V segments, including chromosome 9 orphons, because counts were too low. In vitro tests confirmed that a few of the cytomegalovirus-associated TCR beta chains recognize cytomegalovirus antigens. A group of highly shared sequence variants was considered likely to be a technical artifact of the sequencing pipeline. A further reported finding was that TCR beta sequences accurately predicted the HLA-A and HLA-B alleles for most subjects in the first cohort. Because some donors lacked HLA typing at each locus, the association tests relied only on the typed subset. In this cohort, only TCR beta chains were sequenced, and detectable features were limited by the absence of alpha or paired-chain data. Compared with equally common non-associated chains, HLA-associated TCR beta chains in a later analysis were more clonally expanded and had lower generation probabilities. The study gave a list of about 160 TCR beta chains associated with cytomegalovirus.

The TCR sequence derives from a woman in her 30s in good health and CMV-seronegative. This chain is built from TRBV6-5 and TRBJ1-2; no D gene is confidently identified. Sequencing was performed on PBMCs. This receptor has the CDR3 CASSYSPGKGYTF. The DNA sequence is TGTGCCAGCAGTTACTCACCCGGGAAGGGCTACACCTTC.